This record looks at one T cell receptor (beta chain) sequence and its context. This record belongs to a study of T cell changes during pregnancy in multiple sclerosis. Data came from immunoSEQ multiplex PCR; TCRdb stores just in-frame clones and leaves some out. In the table there are some 30,000 clones, around 91% of which are singletons. V was pared by 4 bases and J by 2 bases, with 12 bases between. The CDR3 is 14 amino acids. Germline CDR1 is SGHDT and CDR2 is YYEEEE. The clonotype comes from a female donor in good health, enrolled as a control in a pregnancy study. The sequenced sample was CD8+ T cells from peripheral blood mononuclear cells, obtained in the second trimester of pregnancy. This chain links TRBV5-6 with TRBJ1-2; the D is unclear. CDR3 nucleotide sequence: TGTGCCAGCAGCCCTAGACGGGAAAACTATGGCTACACCTTC. Its translation: CASSPRRENYGYTF.